Presented here are 7 T cell receptor beta chains from one specimen sequenced in a study of spatial heterogeneity in lung cancer. One entry per CDR3 protein results from TCRdb running MiXCR on the 5' RACE reads. The data contain 95,000 or so distinct CDR3 sequences, roughly 8.7% of them singletons. Time point specified: sample taken at primary tumor resection. Whole RNA from tumor, nontumor lung or frozen PBMC was sequenced unsorted. The material was PBMCs, obtained at surgery. These receptors were obtained from a male donor with early-stage non-small cell lung cancer.

In this sample, this clonotype turned up a few times. This rearrangement joins TRBV12-3 or TRBV12-4 to TRBJ2-7; D unresolved. CDR3 length equals 14 residues. Trimming took off 3 bases at V and 4 bases at J, with 13 bases between the two ends. DNA for the CDR3: TGTGCCAGCAGTTTTTCTCGGGCCACTTACGAGCAGTACTTC. It is translated as CASSFSRATYEQYF.

The chain joins TRBV6-2 or TRBV6-3 to TRBJ2-5, with D unresolved. Germline V lookup: CDR1 MNHEY, CDR2 SVGEGT. The length of the CDR3 is 13 residues. The V end lost 5 bases, the J end lost 4 bases, and 11 bases lay between the germline ends. The CDR3: CASSHGLGETQYF. The CDR3 DNA reads TGTGCCAGCAGTCACGGGCTTGGAGAGACCCAGTACTTC.

V and J are TRBV7-8 and TRBJ2-4; 7 nucleotides agree with TRBD2. The J segment lost 15 bases and the V segment lost 1 base, leaving 3 bases of the junction unmatched. Per germline, CDR1 SGHVS and CDR2 FQNEAQ. CDR3 size: 11 residues. Written as DNA, the CDR3 is TGTGCCAGCAGCTTAGGTTCTAGCGGGTACTTC. Its protein product is CASSLGSSGYF.

This clonotype was seen repeatedly, ten times or more. The chain combines TRBV7-9 with TRBJ2-6; TRBD1 aligns across 7 bases. V shed 7 bases, J shed 11 bases, and the junction held 11 bases outside the gene matches. The CDR3 runs 14 residues. Germline values: CDR1 SEHNR, CDR2 FQNEAQ (reference sequence). The CDR3 protein is CASTLRGPSYVLTF. In nucleotides, the CDR3 is TGTGCCAGCACCCTAAGGGGGCCATCCTACGTCCTGACTTTC.

For this clonotype: A much bigger clone sits one base away, suggesting this may be a read error. The chain joins TRBV2 to TRBJ1-1; D gene ambiguous. Germline CDR1 reads SNHLY; CDR2 reads FYNNEI. The CDR3 loop spans 13 amino acids. V was pared by 8 bases and J by 1 base, with 11 bases between. The CDR3 DNA reads TGTGCCAGCCAGGTATCCAGGAACACTGAAGCTTTCTTT. It is translated as CASQVSRNTEAFF.

This clonotype has ten or more counts. DNA of the CDR3: TGTGCCAGCAGCCGACCCCCCAGCACAGATACGCAGTATTTT. Protein product: CASSRPPSTDTQYF. The J gene is TRBJ2-3, the V gene TRBV7-2; D is undetermined. CDR3 length: 14 amino acids. V was shortened by 5 bases and J by 0 bases, with 9 bases between the two germline ends. Germline V lookup: CDR1 SGHTA, CDR2 FQGNSA.

CDR3 DNA sequence: TGCAGCGTTGGAGGGGGGGAGAATTCACCCCTCCACTTT. Translating gives CSVGGGENSPLHF. This chain links TRBV29-1 with TRBJ1-6, with D perhaps TRBD1 (6 bases). Trimming stripped 4 bases from V and 7 bases from J, with 11 bases between. This CDR3 spans 13 amino acids. CDR1 and CDR2 (germline): SQVTM, ANQGSEA.